This T cell receptor (beta chain) was recovered during a study of shared clonotypes between healthy human individuals. The study's findings and limits: With a few donors compared, approximately 5.5% of naive CD4 clonotypes were shared.

Here immunoSEQ multiplex PCR was the method, and the copy in TCRdb shows in-frame clones only, minus some. Here the sample spans about 800,000 clones, just over 95% being singletons. Notes on this clone: Its matching antigen is unknown.

This CDR3 has 17 residues. Trimming removed 8 bases from V and 5 bases from J; junction bases left unmatched: 18. In germline, CDR1 is MDHEN, CDR2 SYDVKM. The naive CD8 subset, CD45RO-negative cells positively selected for CCR7, excluded terminally differentiated effector memory CD45RA+ cells. The J gene is TRBJ2-1, the V gene TRBV28, with 7 bases that match TRBD2. The material sequenced was naive CD8+ T cells sorted from blood. The sequence was collected from a young man in good health. The CDR3 nucleotides are TGTGCCAGCCCCGACGAGCGGGGACTTGGGGGGGACAATGAGCAGTTCTTC. Its protein product is CASPDERGLGGDNEQFF.